The entry below describes one TCR beta chain. In the authors' workflow: Estimation of nucleated cell counts relied on the amplification of reference gene primers. Only in-frame clones appear in the TCRdb table, and some are missing; sequencing was by immunoSEQ multiplex PCR. The V and J calls and clone size were taken over from that table, and D and trimming were inferred from the DNA. The table lists some 140,000 clones, about 88% of them singletons, with roughly 2.2% in the top ten. Residents of 20 to 25 US areas, aged roughly 18 to 89 years, made up the participants. Allocation to cohorts depended on clinical history reported by the participants. CDR3 length: 14 amino acids. Trimming cost V 2 bases and J 10 bases; bases outside gene matches: 7. Germline values: CDR1 LGHDT, CDR2 YNNKEL (reference sequence). This sample was included in a study of blood T cell repertoires in COVID-19.

The TCR sequence derives from a man aged 35 to 55 with acute COVID-19. Sequencing was performed on PBMCs or T cells enriched from blood (not recorded which). This chain joins TRBV3-1 (or the pseudogene TRBV3-2) and TRBJ2-1; 8 bases fit TRBD2. The DNA of the CDR3 is TGTGCCAGCAGCCAATCGGCGGGGGGTCGGGAGCAGTTCTTC. It yields the protein CASSQSAGGREQFF.